Below, 19 T cell receptor beta chains from the same sample are listed, as sequenced in a study of shared clonotypes between healthy human individuals. Naive CD8 cells lacked CD45RO and underwent positive selection for CCR7, leaving out terminally differentiated effector memory CD45RA+ cells. Method: immunoSEQ multiplex PCR; TCRdb's copy keeps in-frame clones and lacks some. The top ten hold approximately 1.7% of the sample, which has roughly 2.1 million clones, roughly 91% seen once. The sequenced sample was naive CD8+ T cells from PBMCs. The receptor set was obtained from a man between 18 and 35 years old in good health. Some clones in this sample may be carry-over from other donors' samples.

The rearrangement uses TRBV6-5 and TRBJ2-1; 7 nucleotides agree with TRBD2. From germline, CDR1 is MNHEY and CDR2 SVGAGI. V was pared by 5 bases and J by 12 bases, with 16 bases of the junction left unmatched. CDR3 length: 15 amino acids. The CDR3 bases are TGTGCCAGCAGTGTTGACGTGACCCAGGGCGGGGGGCAGTTCTTC. It codes for CASSVDVTQGGGQFF.

V and J are TRBV7-8 and TRBJ2-7; D perhaps matches TRBD1 (5 bases). Germline lookup yields CDR1 SGHVS and CDR2 FQNEAQ. Trimming pared 5 bases from V and 2 bases from J, leaving 16 bases between. The CDR3 extends over 15 amino acids. CDR3 sequence: CASSELAGNPYEQYF. As DNA, the CDR3 is TGTGCCAGCAGCGAGTTGGCAGGGAATCCCTACGAGCAGTACTTC. Complete variable domain (other parts from reference TRBV7-8 and TRBJ2-7): GAGVSQSPRYKVAKRGQDVALRCDPISGHVSLFWYQQALGQGPEFLTYFQNEAQLDKSGLPSDRFFAERPEGSVSTLKIQRTQQEDSAVYLCASSELAGNPYEQYFGPGTRLTVT.

The chain employs TRBV4-3 and TRBJ2-7; possible D gene TRBD2, 5 bases. This CDR3 has 15 residues. With 0 bases removed from V and 2 bases from J, the gap between germline ends came to 11 bases. Germline-derived CDR1 and CDR2 are LGHNA and YSLEER. CDR3 sequence (DNA): TGCGCCAGCAGCCAAGATCCGGGGTCAACCTACGAGCAGTACTTC. Residues: CASSQDPGSTYEQYF.

There are a few counts of this clone. The rearrangement joins TRBV19 to TRBJ1-1, with 8 bases lining up with TRBD1. The CDR3 extends over 12 amino acids. Germline lookup yields CDR1 LNHDA and CDR2 SQIVND (reference sequence). V lost 8 bases to trimming and J lost 4 bases; unmatched junction nucleotides: 3. CDR3 loop: CASGTGGTEAFF. The CDR3 coding sequence is TGTGCCAGTGGAACAGGGGGCACTGAAGCTTTCTTT.

This chain links TRBV9 with TRBJ1-3, with TRBD1 identical over 7 bases. The CDR3 spans 15 residues. CDR1 and CDR2 from the germline V gene are SGDLS and YYNGEE. Unmatched junction bases numbered 3, after V lost 0 bases and J lost 3 bases. CDR3 DNA: TGTGCCAGCAGCGTAGGAGGGGGCTTTGGAAACACCATATATTTT. Translating gives CASSVGGGFGNTIYF.

The J gene is TRBJ2-7, the V gene TRBV5-5; D remains ambiguous. CDR1 is SGHKS and CDR2 is YYEKEE in the germline V gene (reference sequence). This CDR3 is 14 amino acids long. The ends were cut back, 4 bases at V and 2 bases at J, with 13 bases in the middle. CDR3 DNA sequence: TGTGCCAGCAGCCCTGACCTCGCCCCCTACGAGCAGTACTTC. It codes for CASSPDLAPYEQYF.

This rearrangement joins TRBV28 to TRBJ1-5; D ambiguous. V dropped 2 bases and J dropped 2 bases, with 10 bases sitting between them. CDR1 is MDHEN and CDR2 is SYDVKM in the germline V gene. The CDR3 has 15 residues. CDR3 protein: CASSLVYSGNQPQHF. The CDR3 DNA is TGTGCCAGCAGTTTAGTATATTCGGGCAATCAGCCCCAGCATTTT.

V usage is TRBV29-1 and J usage is TRBJ2-7; D possibly corresponds to TRBD2 (5 bases). V gave up 4 bases and J gave up 2 bases, with 15 bases separating them. There are 14 residues in the CDR3. Per the germline V gene, CDR1 is SQVTM and CDR2 is ANQGSEA. Written as DNA, the CDR3 is TGCAGCGTTGTGGTCAGAGGGAGCCCCTACGAGCAGTACTTC. It translates to CSVVVRGSPYEQYF.

This sequence joins TRBV27 and TRBJ2-1, with D tentatively TRBD1 (5 bases). The CDR3 length is 16 residues. Germline CDR1 and CDR2: MNHEY and SMNVEV (reference sequence). V gave up 2 bases and J gave up 4 bases, with 15 bases separating them. The CDR3: CASSLVGPPRYNEQFF. The CDR3 DNA reads TGTGCCAGCAGTTTAGTGGGGCCCCCTAGATACAATGAGCAGTTCTTC.

The chain couples TRBV6-1 to TRBJ2-5; 9 bases match TRBD2. From germline, CDR1 is MNHNS and CDR2 SASEGT. V shed 2 bases and J 3 bases; nucleotides not matched to a gene: 10. This CDR3 contains 17 residues. The CDR3 sequence is CASSEIRDSGSKETQYF. As DNA, the CDR3 is TGTGCCAGCAGTGAAATAAGGGATAGCGGGAGTAAAGAGACCCAGTACTTC.

As regards this clone: Other nucleotide sequences in the sample specify the same CDR3. V and J are TRBV5-1 and TRBJ2-7; 10 positions agree with TRBD1. Germline CDR1 SGHRS, CDR2 YFSETQ. V trimming: 0 bases; J trimming: 3 bases; junction bases outside the gene matches: 3. The CDR3 spans 15 residues. Here the CDR3 reads CASSLGQGASYEQYF. The CDR3 DNA is TGCGCCAGCAGCTTGGGACAGGGGGCGAGCTACGAGCAGTACTTC.

The V gene is TRBV7-6, the J gene TRBJ1-5; 10 bases agree with TRBD1. The CDR3 length is 17 residues. Germline V gene sequence: CDR1 SGHVS, CDR2 FNYEAQ. J was trimmed by 4 bases and V by 2 bases; bases with no gene match: 8. The CDR3 coding sequence is TGTGCCAGCAGCTTAACGACAGGGGGCTTTGATAATCAGCCCCAGCATTTT. This encodes CASSLTTGGFDNQPQHF.

V and J are TRBV15 and TRBJ2-5; a weak D match, TRBD2 (5 bases). Germline values: CDR1 LNHNV, CDR2 YYDKDF (reference sequence). V shed 3 bases and J shed 7 bases, with 15 bases lying between them. The CDR3 contains 14 residues. The DNA for the CDR3 is TGTGCCACCAGCAGCTACTCTCGGGGTTGGACCCAGTACTTC. Its protein product is CATSSYSRGWTQYF. Combining the CDR3 with reference TRBV15 and TRBJ2-5 gives the whole variable domain DAMVIQNPRYQVTQFGKPVTLSCSQTLNHNVMYWYQQKSSQAPKLLFHYYDKDFNNEADTPDNFQSRRPNTSFCFLDIRSPGLGDTAMYLCATSSYSRGWTQYFGPGTRLLVL.

The J gene is TRBJ2-7, the V gene TRBV14; possible D gene TRBD1, 5 bases. The V and J ends lost 3 bases and 4 bases respectively, with 10 bases between them. Germline V gene data show CDR1 as SGHDN and CDR2 as FVKESK. The CDR3 contains 13 residues. This CDR3 reads CASSHRVGYEQYF. CDR3 coding DNA: TGTGCCAGCAGCCACAGGGTGGGGTACGAGCAGTACTTC.

The chain combines TRBV27 with TRBJ2-1; D may be TRBD1 (7 bases). With 0 bases removed from V and 7 bases from J, the gap between germline ends came to 13 bases. The germline CDR1 and CDR2 sequences are MNHEY and SMNVEV (reference sequence). This CDR3 comprises 15 residues. The CDR3 DNA reads as TGTGCCAGCAGTTTATCGGTCAGGGGGAGGAATGAGCAGTTCTTC. Translation: CASSLSVRGRNEQFF.

V usage is TRBV28 and J usage is TRBJ2-2; D gene ambiguous. Trimming cost V 1 base and J 4 bases, with 10 bases left between them. This CDR3 is 15 amino acids long. Germline V CDR1 and CDR2: MDHEN, SYDVKM. CDR3 sequence (DNA): TGTGCCAGCAGTTTATTATTAGGCAGCACCGGGGAGCTGTTTTTT. Protein sequence: CASSLLLGSTGELFF.

The genes are TRBV7-3 and TRBJ2-5; D may match TRBD1 or TRBD2 (5 bases each). Per germline, CDR1 SGHTA and CDR2 FQGTGA. This CDR3 contains 15 residues. Deletions cut 5 bases from V and 2 bases from J, with 15 bases between. Here the CDR3 DNA reads TGTGCCAGCAGCCAGGGAGATCAGGAACAAGAGACCCAGTACTTC. The encoded protein is CASSQGDQEQETQYF.

The chain's CDR3 is CASSGTTGTTTYEQYF. Here the CDR3 DNA reads TGCGCCAGCAGCGGAACCACCGGGACTACCACCTACGAGCAGTACTTC. The chain links TRBV5-1 to TRBJ2-7; TRBD2 matches 7 bases. From germline, CDR1 is SGHRS and CDR2 YFSETQ. V lost 4 bases, J lost 2 bases, and 12 bases stayed unmatched. The CDR3 consists of 16 residues.

The chain uses TRBV7-2 and TRBJ2-7, with 14 bases lining up with TRBD2. The CDR3 spans 17 residues. Germline CDR1 reads SGHTA; CDR2 reads FQGNSA. V trimming: 5 bases; J trimming: 0 bases; junction bases outside the gene matches: 6. The CDR3 DNA follows: TGTGCCAGCAGCCGGACTAGCGGGAGGCACATCTCCTACGAGCAGTACTTC. Its translation is CASSRTSGRHISYEQYF.